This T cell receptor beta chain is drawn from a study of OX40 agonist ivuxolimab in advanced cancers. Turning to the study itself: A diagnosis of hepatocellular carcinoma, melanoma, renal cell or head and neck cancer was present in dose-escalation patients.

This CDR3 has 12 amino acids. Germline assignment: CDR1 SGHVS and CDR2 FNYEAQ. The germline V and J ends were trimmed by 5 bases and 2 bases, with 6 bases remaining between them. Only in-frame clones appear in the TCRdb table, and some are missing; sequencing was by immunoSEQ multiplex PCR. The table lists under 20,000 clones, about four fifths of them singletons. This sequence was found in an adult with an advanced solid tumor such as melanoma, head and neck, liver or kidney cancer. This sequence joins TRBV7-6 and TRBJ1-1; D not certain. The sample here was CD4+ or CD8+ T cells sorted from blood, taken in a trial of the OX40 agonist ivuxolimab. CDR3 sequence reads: CASSLTNTEAFF. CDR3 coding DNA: TGTGCCAGCAGCCTTACAAACACTGAAGCTTTCTTT.